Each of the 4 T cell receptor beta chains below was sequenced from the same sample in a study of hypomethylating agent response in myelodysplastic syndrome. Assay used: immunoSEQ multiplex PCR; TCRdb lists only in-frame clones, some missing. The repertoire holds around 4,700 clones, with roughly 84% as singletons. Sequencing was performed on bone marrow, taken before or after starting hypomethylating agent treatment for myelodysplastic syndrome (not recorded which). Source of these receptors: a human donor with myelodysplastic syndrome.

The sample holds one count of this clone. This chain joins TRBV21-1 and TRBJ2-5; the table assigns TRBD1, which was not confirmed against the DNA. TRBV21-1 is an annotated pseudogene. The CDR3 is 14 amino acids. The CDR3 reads CASSPQDRVETQYF. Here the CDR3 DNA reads TGTGCCAGCAGCCCTCAGGACAGGGTCGAGACCCAGTACTTC.

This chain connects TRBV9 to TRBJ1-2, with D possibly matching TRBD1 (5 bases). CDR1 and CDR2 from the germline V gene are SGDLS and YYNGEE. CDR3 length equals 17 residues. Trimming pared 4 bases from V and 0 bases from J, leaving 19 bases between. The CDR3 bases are TGTGCCAGCAGCCTCCGACAGAGCATCTTTACTAACTATGGCTACACCTTC. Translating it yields CASSLRQSIFTNYGYTF. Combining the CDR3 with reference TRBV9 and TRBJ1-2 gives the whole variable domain DSGVTQTPKHLITATGQRVTLRCSPRSGDLSVYWYQQSLDQGLQFLIQYYNGEERAKGNILERFSAQQFPDLHSELNLSSLELGDSALYFCASSLRQSIFTNYGYTFGSGTRLTVV.

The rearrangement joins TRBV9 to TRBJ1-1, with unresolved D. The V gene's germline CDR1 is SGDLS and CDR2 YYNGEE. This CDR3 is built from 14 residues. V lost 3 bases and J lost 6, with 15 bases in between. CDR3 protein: CASSGLSGGAEAFF. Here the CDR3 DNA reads TGTGCCAGCAGCGGTCTATCAGGCGGCGCTGAAGCTTTCTTT.

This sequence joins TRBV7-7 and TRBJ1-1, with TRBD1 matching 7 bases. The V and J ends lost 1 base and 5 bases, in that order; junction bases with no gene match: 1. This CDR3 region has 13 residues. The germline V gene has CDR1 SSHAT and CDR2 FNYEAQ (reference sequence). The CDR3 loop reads CASSLEQGTEAFF. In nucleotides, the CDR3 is TGTGCCAGCAGCTTAGAACAGGGGACTGAAGCTTTCTTT.